This T cell receptor (beta chain) was identified in a study of cytomegalovirus exposure and HLA in healthy donors (dated by TCRdb to the late 2010s). General notes on the study: In an earlier analysis of several hundred of the donors, approximately 300 Gb of sequence data and 117 million unique TCR beta sequences from 150 million to 200 million T cells were reported. An early release covering 500 to 750 HLA-typed donors comprised about 310 gigabases of sequencing data and roughly 86 million unique TCR sequences. Of the roughly 430 genotyped donors, over 65% fell in the genetic ancestry cluster associated with self-reported Caucasian donors. The study aimed to test whether cataloging public T cell receptors could reveal signatures of past pathogen exposure. The study profiled the T cell repertoires of 500 to 800 subjects by immunosequencing and related them to cytomegalovirus serostatus. In addition to the first cohort of around 670 subjects, a separate validation cohort of approximately 110 different subjects was used. To predict cytomegalovirus infection status, the study brought together high-throughput TCR immunosequencing, statistical association of individual TCRs with disease status, and machine learning. A later analysis re-examined previously published TCR beta repertoires from over 500 donors and added high-resolution HLA genotyping to investigate patterns of TCR occurrence. In the later analysis, no new phenotypic data were used to find candidate immune exposures; instead, reliance was placed on TCR beta sequences and their occurrence across donors. To decide whether each TCR beta V gene segment behaved as functional or pseudogenic, an earlier analysis of approximately 620 of the donors relied on high-throughput TCR beta sequencing. Alongside the repertoire data, information on donor age, sex, ethnicity and CMV serostatus was compiled. In a later genetic analysis, genome-wide SNP genotypes for about 60% of the 666 donors were used, and that subset was treated as a discovery cohort. All discovery cohort repertoires had been generated on a single sequencing platform. HLA typing included class I and class II loci at four-digit resolution. Typing coverage varied by locus: roughly 629-640 donors for A, B, C, DRB1 and DQB1; roughly 510 for DQA1; more than 600 for DPA1; 450 to 480 for DPB1. Five DR-DQ haplotypes were treated as single units for association and clustering because of strong linkage in the cohort. On average, 235,054 unique TCR beta nucleotide sequences were sequenced per donor among about 400 genotyped donors of the cohort, with roughly a sixth of those sequences being non-productive. Broad study findings and their caveats: The authors suggested that the approach could potentially be extended to other disease states and immunological phenotypes. In a later analysis, most CMV-associated TCR beta chains were found to appear HLA-restricted, with HLA associations seemingly driven largely by CMV exposure. In a later analysis, 16,951 TCR beta sequences were associated with specific HLA alleles at a false discovery rate of 0.05. The earlier analysis of 587 of the donors excluded some 15 rarely observed V segments, including chromosome 9 orphons, because counts were too low. A further reported finding was that TCR beta sequences accurately predicted the HLA-A and HLA-B alleles for most subjects in the first cohort. V-gene and J-gene trimming of TCR beta chains was associated with a missense DCLRE1C variant in a later genetic analysis, and the association was replicated in an independent cohort. In a later analysis, HLA-associated TCR beta chains showed more clonal expansion and lower generation probabilities than non-associated chains that were equally common. Correlated functional status among segregating V segments might be attributable to linkage disequilibrium, but an unknown experimental factor could not be ruled out. The sequencing pipeline was judged likely to have produced a cluster of highly shared sequence variants as a technical artifact. This cohort had only TCR beta chains sequenced, and the lack of alpha or paired-chain data limited which features could be detected. Most TCR sequences were observed very rarely across donors, whereas some public TCRs were present in many individuals. Because some donors lacked HLA typing at each locus, the association tests relied only on the typed subset. Roughly uniform sequencing depth across donors was assumed in presence/absence analyses, although this assumption may not hold. Some IMGT-functional V segments, including TRBV6-2 and TRBV6-3, could not be distinguished by the 87-base-pair reads and were therefore excluded. According to a later analysis, parvovirus B19, influenza, CMV and Epstein-Barr virus appeared linked to several top co-occurrence clusters. Three of the identified cytomegalovirus-associated TCR beta chains were confirmed in vitro to be specific for cytomegalovirus antigens. A total of roughly 160 TCR beta chains were listed by the study as associated with cytomegalovirus. In a later analysis, the rate of TCR association differed among HLA loci, with DRB1 alleles having the most associated TCRs and HLA-C alleles having the fewest. In an earlier analysis of more than 450 of the donors, most TCR beta V segments were observed in productive rearrangements about 90% or about 30% of the time, broadly matching IMGT annotations. In both the original and validation cohorts, the classifier was reported to diagnose cytomegalovirus status with high specificity and sensitivity. CMV serostatus was the only immune exposure information available for the cohort. According to a later genetic analysis, donors in an Asian-associated ancestry cluster had fewer N-insertions in productive TCRs than the approximately 710-donor mean. When HLA alleles, especially DR and DQ, strongly co-occurred, TCR associations were difficult to assign to individual alleles.

The cohort was made up of approximately 700 healthy bone marrow donors. At the time of sampling, every cohort member was nominally healthy, though immune exposures that went unrecorded were likely present. The donor tested CMV seronegative, placing the donor among the approximately 360 seronegative members of the cohort. Each donor provided a peripheral blood sample, and peripheral blood mononuclear cells were used for TCR beta sequencing. The Qiagen DNeasy Blood Extraction Kit was used to extract genomic DNA from the blood cell samples. About this clone itself: What antigen it recognizes has not been identified.

The receptor library was made with the immunoSEQ multiplex PCR assay. The multiplex PCR relied on a mix of 60 forward primers for TCR Vbeta segments and 13 reverse primers for TCR Jbeta segments. The CDR3 region of rearranged TCR beta genes was amplified from genomic DNA by a multiplex PCR assay. On the Illumina HiSeq System, the amplified TCR beta libraries were sequenced as 87-base-pair reads. On the study's bioinformatics: A later analysis counted approximately 84 million unique TCR beta chains across the 640 or so repertoires, and around 12 million of these chains were shared by at least two donors. Raw reads were error-corrected and collapsed into unique sequences by a nearest-neighbor algorithm in which closely related sequences were merged to remove PCR and sequencing errors. V, D and J gene segments were assigned by aligning CDR3 sequences to IMGT reference sequences. Each retained sequence needed at least a six-nucleotide match to both a V gene segment and a J gene segment. A rearrangement was called productive if the CDR3 had no stop codons and remained in frame with V and J, and every other rearrangement was called non-productive. Following IMGT convention, CDR3 was defined as the stretch from the second conserved V-encoded cysteine up to the conserved J-encoded phenylalanine. In an earlier analysis of more than 550 of the donors, sequences lacking an unambiguous match to a single V gene segment were excluded. An earlier analysis of 587 of the donors called V segments functional above 56.7% productive rearrangements and segregating when the between-donor standard deviation exceeded 5%. To diagnose cytomegalovirus status from the catalog of TCR beta chain sequences, a statistical classification framework was built. A later analysis assigned V and J genes by comparing TCR nucleotide sequences with IMGT/GENE-DB human TR gene sequences. A later analysis assigned CDR3 sequences and most-parsimonious VDJ recombination scenarios with the TCRdist pipeline. In a later analysis, each TCR beta chain was defined by its CDR3 amino acid sequence together with its V-gene family, and reads without a unique V-gene family were excluded. As a way to deal with suspected cross-contamination and a sequencing artifact, a later analysis dropped 450 to 700 nucleotide sequences that were highly shared and had low generation probability. For each public chain, a later analysis derived a clonal expansion index from normalized ranks of inferred template counts within each repertoire. In a later analysis, generation probabilities were computed using a VDJ recombination model fitted to out-of-frame rearrangements, and the results were checked against IGoR. In a later analysis, hypergeometric tests were used to score TCR-TCR, TCR-HLA and TCR-CMV co-occurrence, with a repertoire-size bias correction applied to TCR pairs. In a later analysis, false discovery rates were estimated by permuting HLA or CMV assignments 20 times. In a later analysis, co-occurring TCRs were grouped using DBSCAN, with TCRdist sequence similarity added in when clustering inside HLA-allele-positive subsets. Repertoires with fewer than 30,000 or more than 120,000 public chains were left out of co-occurrence clustering, as were roughly five repertoires with anomalous nucleotide sharing. TCRdb's version of the immuneACCESS table is confined to in-frame rearrangements and falls short of the full clone set. An unresolved V gene accounts for under half of the shortfall where checked; the remainder is of unknown origin. Clone size and V and J calls were adopted from that table, with D and trimming inferred from the DNA. This sample's records show around 140,000 clones. The ten largest account for 2% to 2.5% of the sample.

The CDR3 covers 15 residues, taking in both the cysteine and the phenylalanine. Left in the record is the CDR3 DNA by itself, 45 bases read in frame from the first base. The germline V and J ends show losses of 7 bases and 2 bases respectively, and no gene match explains 8 bases of the junction. The germline V gene encodes CDR1 ENHRY and CDR2 SYGVKD. Material: PBMCs. This receptor chain uses TRBV10-3 and TRBJ1-2, and 9 junction bases match TRBD1. The receptor comes from a woman aged 18-29 years in good health and CMV-seronegative. The DNA is as follows: TGTGCCATCACCGATTGGGACAGGGCAAACTATGGCTACACCTTC. This gives the protein CAITDWDRANYGYTF.